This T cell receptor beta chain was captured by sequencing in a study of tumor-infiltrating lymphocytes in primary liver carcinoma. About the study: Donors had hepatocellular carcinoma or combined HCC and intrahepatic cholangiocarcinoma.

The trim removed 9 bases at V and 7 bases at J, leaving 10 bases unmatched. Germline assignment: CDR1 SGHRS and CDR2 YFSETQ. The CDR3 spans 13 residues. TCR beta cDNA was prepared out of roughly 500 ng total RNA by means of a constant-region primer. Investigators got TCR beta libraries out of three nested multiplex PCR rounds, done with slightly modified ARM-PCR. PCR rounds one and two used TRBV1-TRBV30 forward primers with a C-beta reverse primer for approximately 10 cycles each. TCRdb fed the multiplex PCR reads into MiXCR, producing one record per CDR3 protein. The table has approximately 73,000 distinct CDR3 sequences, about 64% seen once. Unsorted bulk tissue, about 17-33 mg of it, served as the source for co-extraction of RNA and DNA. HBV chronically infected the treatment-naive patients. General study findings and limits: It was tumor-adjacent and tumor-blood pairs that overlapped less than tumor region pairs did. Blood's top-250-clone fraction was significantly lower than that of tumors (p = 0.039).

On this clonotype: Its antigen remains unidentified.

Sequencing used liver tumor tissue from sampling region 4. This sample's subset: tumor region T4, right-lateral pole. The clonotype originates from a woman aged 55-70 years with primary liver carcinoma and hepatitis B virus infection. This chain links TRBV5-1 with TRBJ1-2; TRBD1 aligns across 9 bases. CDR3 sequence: CAISPGQGSGYTF. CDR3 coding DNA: TGCGCCATTAGCCCAGGACAGGGGAGTGGCTACACCTTC.